The clone carrying this T cell receptor (beta chain) appeared many times. This sample was taken from a study of glioma-infiltrating T cells. Using RNA template, CDR3s of TCR alpha and beta were amplified with iRepertoire arm-PCR. TCRdb reprocessed the multiplex PCR reads with MiXCR, giving one entry per CDR3 protein. The sample yields approximately 93,000 distinct CDR3 sequences, 35% to 50% seen once. From germline, CDR1 is LGHDT and CDR2 YNNKEL (reference sequence). The CDR3 totals 14 residues. J gave up 2 bases and V 5 bases, and 2 bases lay outside the gene matches. The sample consisted of glioma tissue, nonneoplastic brain tissue, or PBMCs (not recorded which). This clonotype originated in a human donor with low-grade glioma or glioblastoma, undergoing nonglioma brain surgery, or in good health (not recorded which). The chain links TRBV3-1 to TRBJ2-3; 9 bases align to TRBD1. CDR3 sequence: CASSGTGNTDTQYF. CDR3 bases: TGTGCCAGCAGCGGGACAGGGAACACAGATACGCAGTATTTT.